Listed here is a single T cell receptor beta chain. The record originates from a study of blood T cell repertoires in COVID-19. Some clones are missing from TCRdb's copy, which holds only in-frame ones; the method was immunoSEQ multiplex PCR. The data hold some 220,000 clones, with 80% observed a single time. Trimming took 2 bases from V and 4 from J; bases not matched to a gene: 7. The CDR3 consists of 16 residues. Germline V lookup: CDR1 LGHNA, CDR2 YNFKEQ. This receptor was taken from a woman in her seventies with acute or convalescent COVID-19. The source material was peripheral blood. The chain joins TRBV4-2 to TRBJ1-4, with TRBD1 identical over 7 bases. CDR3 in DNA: TGTGCCAGCAGCCAATTTATGGCAGGGGGTAATGAAAAACTGTTTTTT. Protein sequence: CASSQFMAGGNEKLFF.